Shown below are 3 T cell receptor beta chains from a single sample sequenced in a study of spatial heterogeneity in lung cancer. TCRdb re-called the 5' RACE reads with MiXCR, one entry per CDR3 protein. The sample contains some 8,100 distinct CDR3 sequences, around 5% of which appear only once. Stated time point: sample taken at primary tumor resection. No cell sorting; template was whole RNA from tumor, lung tissue or PBMC. The source material was PBMCs, sampled at surgery. All receptors derive from a male donor with early-stage non-small cell lung cancer.

The table lists this clonotype with many counts. The chain has TRBV28 and TRBJ2-4, with TRBD2 matching 11 bases. Germline lookup yields CDR1 MDHEN and CDR2 SYDVKM. CDR3 length equals 16 residues. V lost 4 bases, J lost 6 bases, and 8 bases stayed unmatched. The CDR3: CASSWGGGTSGNIQYF. The CDR3 region has the DNA TGTGCCAGCAGTTGGGGGGGCGGGACTAGCGGAAACATTCAGTACTTC.

Only a few counts were recorded for this clonotype. The J gene is TRBJ1-1, the V gene TRBV29-1; tentative D call: TRBD1 (5 bases). Germline CDR1 and CDR2: SQVTM and ANQGSEA. The CDR3 covers 16 residues. V was trimmed by 7 bases and J by 5 bases, leaving 26 bases between them. The chain's CDR3 is CSAIGGGPHWWTEAFF. CDR3 bases: TGCAGCGCCATTGGGGGGGGTCCGCACTGGTGGACTGAAGCTTTCTTT.

This clonotype was seen a few times. This chain connects TRBV10-3 to TRBJ2-7; maybe TRBD1 (6 bases). Trimming shortened V by 2 bases and J by 4 bases, and 12 bases separated the two germline ends. This CDR3 contains 14 residues. CDR1 is ENHRY, CDR2 SYGVKD, per germline. The CDR3 DNA sequence: TGTGCCATCAGTGAGGGACAGATCGAGTACGAGCAGTACTTC. Amino acid sequence: CAISEGQIEYEQYF.